The subject of this entry is one T cell receptor (beta chain). The target of this receptor is not known. Per-base quality was not reported, and no clone a single base away is much larger than it. These data originate in a study of T cells in Graves' hyperthyroidism and ophthalmopathy (dated by TCRdb to about 2019). With respect to the entire study: Peripheral blood samples were taken at initial diagnosis, before any treatment was given. An independent validation cohort of 18 to 20 hyperthyroidism patients and approximately 15 patients who later progressed to ophthalmopathy tested prospective prediction of ophthalmopathy. Following sampling, methimazole starting at 30 mg daily was given to hyperthyroidism patients, and high-dose intravenous methylprednisolone was given to ophthalmopathy patients. Thyroid tissue and blood T-cell repertoires from several Graves' hyperthyroidism patients were also compared in the study. The 75 to 100 discovery patients were randomly split 7:3 into training and test sets. TCR V-J signatures able to tell the groups apart were searched for in a discovery cohort of some 100 patients, of whom 40 to 45 had Graves' ophthalmopathy and around 58 had stable Graves' hyperthyroidism. According to the paper, TCR Vbeta CDR3 sequencing was carried out on 120 to 150 peripheral blood samples, which came from approximately 43 ophthalmopathy, around 75 hyperthyroidism and about 17 progressor patients.

As encoded in the germline V gene, CDR1 is SGHDT while CDR2 is YYEEEE. Compared with germline, V lacks 2 bases and J lacks 2 bases; bases without a gene match: 8. Its CDR3 holds 17 amino acids, cysteine through phenylalanine. Only the CDR3 DNA is retained, 51 bases long and in frame from the first base. TCR beta CDR3 regions were amplified from RNA transcripts. A first-round RT-PCR of the TCR CDR3 used the HTBI primer set with the Qiagen OneStep RT-PCR kit. Libraries were constructed in a second round of multiplex PCR, after which size selection and purification were performed. Libraries were sequenced paired-end with 100 bp reads on an Illumina HiSeq2000. Regarding the original processing steps: SOAPnuke was used to process the raw data, throwing out any read that contained adapters or uncalled bases, had a mean Phred below 15, or lacked an exact constant-primer or identifier match. High-quality paired reads were merged with COPE v1.2.5, and unique nucleotide sequences were defined as clonotypes. MiTCR v1.1 was used to align clonotypes to the IMGT TRBV, TRBD and TRBJ reference segments. The analysis included only V-J combinations with a frequency above 0.0001, which together covered 98% to 99.2% of the repertoires. The TCS score was defined as the ratio of F50 (clonal expansion) to E x V (chaos), calculated using BLOSUM62-based TCRdist between CDR3 peptides within each V-J. Welch's t-statistics and random forest reduced roughly 530 V-J features to fewer than 15, which were used in a naive Bayes classifier (R e1071). The raw public data were reprocessed by TCRdb itself: fastp quality trimming at Q25, MiXCR clonotype calling, in-frame beta chains only. Each entry is one CDR3 protein sequence, shown with its most common DNA and genes. TCRdb, rather than the study authors, made the V and J calls. For this sample there are more than 350,000 distinct CDR3 sequences; roughly 15% appear just once. Jointly, the top ten make up roughly 19% of the sample.

The paper as a whole reports these results and caveats: No statistical method was used to fix the sample size in advance, and group allocation was not hidden from the investigators. Ophthalmopathy was separated from stable hyperthyroidism by a 13 V-J signature model, with approximately 90% sensitivity and 81% to 82% specificity obtained in cross-validation and 80%/75% obtained in testing. In validation, the model predicted progression to ophthalmopathy with approximately 71% sensitivity and around 72% specificity, a median of roughly seven months before onset. Blood samples also contained most of the expanded thyroid clonotypes (frequency above 0.001), which suggests that blood repertoires may reflect thyroid immune responses.

Moderately to severely active disease, a Clinical Activity Score of at least 3, a NOSPECS grade of at least 4, and a duration under 3 months were present in ophthalmopathy patients. Any patient with an uncontrolled infection, another autoimmune disease, pregnancy or lactation was excluded. Diagnoses relied on clinical symptoms, serum thyroxine and TRAb, thyroid ultrasound and orbital computed tomography. PBMCs were separated from roughly 10 ml of fresh peripheral blood using Ficoll-Paque density gradient centrifugation. Total RNA was extracted using Trizol reagent, and RNA quality was assessed on an Agilent 2100 Bioanalyzer.

The sequence links TRBV5-6 to TRBJ2-3; 10 junctional bases match TRBD2. The sequenced sample was blood. The source of this sequence is a woman aged 55-69 years with Graves' ophthalmopathy. For the CDR3, the sequence is CASSLGFGLADTDTQYF. The DNA is as follows: TGTGCCAGCAGCTTAGGATTCGGACTAGCGGACACAGATACGCAGTATTTT.